This T cell receptor (beta chain) appears in the sequencing data of a study of blood T cell repertoires in COVID-19. Across the whole study: Nucleic acid was either cDNA or gDNA, and it came from T cells, B-cell-depleted T cells, or PBMCs.

As handled by the study authors: Amplification with reference gene primers provided the estimates of nucleated cell counts. Measured with immunoSEQ multiplex PCR; TCRdb has only the in-frame clones, and not every one. V, J and clone size are taken as reported in that table, and D and trimming were inferred from the DNA itself. There are more than 60,000 clones in the sample; roughly 89% occur only once, and around 5.2% lies in the top ten. The CDR3 has 14 residues. Germline trimming cut 5 bases from V and 7 bases from J; bases unmatched to any gene: 7. CDR1 LNHDA and CDR2 SQIVND come from the germline V gene (reference sequence).

Sequencing used peripheral blood. The V and J genes are TRBV19 and TRBJ2-1; 8 nucleotides line up with TRBD2. This sequence was found in a woman aged 45-65 years with active COVID-19. CDR3 protein: CASSLSGSRNEQFF. The CDR3 DNA is TGTGCCAGTAGTTTAAGCGGGAGTCGTAATGAGCAGTTCTTC.